The T cell receptor (beta chain) under discussion was sequenced for a study of early T cells in non-severe SARS-CoV-2 infection. On the study more broadly: Chains from this unsorted whole-blood bulk RNA could not be paired.

Molecules of cDNA were individually given unique molecular identifiers that were attached to them. Using its own MiXCR run on the 5' RACE reads, TCRdb lists one record per CDR3 protein. Of about 90,000 distinct CDR3 sequences listed, less than 15% are singletons. The study's findings and limits: The matching step, a VDJdb search, favored anti-spike CD8 responses and missed private and CD4 specificities.

This clonotype has a count of ten or more. Its antigen is currently unknown. The germline V gene encodes CDR1 DFQATT and CDR2 SNEGSKA (reference sequence). The CDR3 covers 14 residues. Between the trimmed V and J ends, which lost 0 bases and 4 bases, there was a span of 13 bases. The sequencing used whole blood, collected at baseline. This chain links TRBV20-1 with TRBJ2-7, with D possibly TRBD1 on 7 matching bases. The TCR sequence derives from an adult who was a healthcare worker with PCR-confirmed SARS-CoV-2 infection or an uninfected control (not recorded which). CDR3 bases: TGCAGTGCTAGAGATCAGACAGGGAGGTACGAGCAGTACTTC. Its protein is CSARDQTGRYEQYF.